This T cell receptor (beta chain) was obtained from a study of cytomegalovirus exposure and HLA in healthy donors. Whole-study findings and limits: One variant, a missense change in DCLRE1C, was linked in a later analysis to TCR beta V- and J-gene trimming.

The PCR used 60 Vbeta and 13 Jbeta primers. Sequenced by immunoSEQ multiplex PCR; TCRdb stores in-frame clones only, minus some. The repertoire has 95,000 to 150,000 clones, roughly 76% of them found once; the top ten carry 2.1%. This clone appeared a single time. As yet, its antigen is unknown. This sequence was found in a man between 25 and 39 years old in good health and CMV-seronegative. Sequencing was performed on PBMCs.

The CDR3 protein is CASSWGGENEKLFF. The CDR3 DNA follows: TGTGCCAGCAGCTGGGGCGGCGAGAATGAAAAACTGTTTTTT. J is TRBJ1-4 and V is TRBV5-6; D perhaps matches TRBD1 (5 bases). The V gene lost 3 bases and the J gene lost 5 bases, with 11 bases spanning the gap. The CDR3 has 14 amino acids. The V gene's germline CDR1 is SGHDT and CDR2 YYEEEE.